The 21 T cell receptor beta chains below all came from one sample that was sequenced in a study of blood T cell repertoires in COVID-19. Sequencing used immunoSEQ multiplex PCR; TCRdb keeps in-frame clones, though not all of them. Of a few hundred thousand clones listed, around 87% are singletons. Sequenced sample: peripheral blood. Receptors originate from a woman aged 50 to 60 with acute or convalescent COVID-19.

V usage is TRBV3-1 (or the pseudogene TRBV3-2) and J usage is TRBJ2-1; 8 nucleotides line up with TRBD2. With V trimmed by 0 bases and J by 8 bases, 9 bases remained unmatched. This CDR3 contains 16 residues. In germline, CDR1 is LGHDT, CDR2 YNNKEL (reference sequence). The CDR3 reads CASSQEATPGGDEQFF. Written as DNA, the CDR3 is TGTGCCAGCAGCCAAGAAGCGACCCCCGGGGGGGATGAGCAGTTCTTC.

The chain combines TRBV28 with TRBJ1-5; D possibly corresponds to TRBD1 (6 bases). Trimming left V 7 bases short and J 7 bases short, with 11 bases between. This CDR3 is built from 12 residues. In germline, CDR1 is MDHEN, CDR2 SYDVKM. In DNA, the CDR3 is TGTGCCAGCACCGTACAGGGACAGCCCCAGCATTTT. Amino acids: CASTVQGQPQHF.

This CDR3 is CATSDTSGNTDTQYF. The DNA for the CDR3 is TGTGCCACCAGTGATACTAGCGGGAACACAGATACGCAGTATTTT. The J gene is TRBJ2-3, the V gene TRBV24-1, with 10 bases that match TRBD2. CDR3 length: 15 amino acids. Per germline, CDR1 KGHDR and CDR2 SFDVKD. After removal of 3 bases from V and 2 bases from J, the junction contained 1 base not matched to a gene.

This chain connects TRBV5-8 to TRBJ2-5; 10 bases are a match to TRBD2. The germline V gene encodes CDR1 SGHTS and CDR2 YDEGEE. V was clipped by 1 base and J by 4 bases; unmatched bases: 4. This CDR3 is 15 amino acids long. For the CDR3, the DNA is TGTGCCAGCAGCTTGCTAGCGGGGGACCCAGAGACCCAGTACTTC. It yields the protein CASSLLAGDPETQYF.

The rearrangement uses TRBV4-3 and TRBJ2-3; D not resolved. Germline V gives CDR1 LGHNA, CDR2 YSLEER. This CDR3 spans 13 amino acids. Trimming stripped 1 base from V and 9 bases from J, with 11 bases between. The CDR3 coding sequence is TGCGCCAGCAGCCAAGGCCCTGGTGAGACGCAGTATTTT. This sequence encodes CASSQGPGETQYF.

The rearrangement joins TRBV7-2 to TRBJ2-3; 14 positions match TRBD2. This CDR3 region has 16 residues. V lost 5 bases, J lost 4 bases, and 5 bases stayed unmatched. Germline CDR1 and CDR2: SGHTA and FQGNSA. CDR3 nucleotide sequence: TGTGCCAGCAGCGCCCGACTAGCGGGAGGGGCAGATACGCAGTATTTT. Translating gives CASSARLAGGADTQYF. The whole variable domain, remainder taken from reference TRBV7-2 and TRBJ2-3, is GAGVSQSPSNKVTEKGKDVELRCDPISGHTALYWYRQSLGQGLEFLIYFQGNSAPDKSGLPSDRFSAERTGGSVSTLTIQRTQQEDSAVYLCASSARLAGGADTQYFGPGTRLTVL.

The rearrangement joins TRBV14 to TRBJ2-7; the D is unclear. Germline-derived CDR1 and CDR2 are SGHDN and FVKESK. The CDR3 is 14 amino acids. Trimming stripped 3 bases from V and 3 bases from J, with 12 bases between. The CDR3 DNA reads TGTGCCAGCAGCCATCCGGGTCTCGTCTACGAGCAGTACTTC. It encodes CASSHPGLVYEQYF.

The rearrangement uses TRBV5-1 and TRBJ1-3, with D tentatively TRBD1 (6 bases). The CDR3 runs to 15 residues. The ends were cut back, 2 bases at V and 3 bases at J, with 12 bases in the middle. Germline V gene lookup returns CDR1 SGHRS and CDR2 YFSETQ. CDR3 sequence: CASSFRGAVGNTIYF. Here the CDR3 DNA reads TGCGCCAGCAGCTTCCGGGGGGCTGTTGGAAACACCATATATTTT.

The V gene is TRBV28, the J gene TRBJ2-7, with D possibly matching TRBD2 (6 bases). This CDR3 is 15 amino acids long. CDR1 is MDHEN, CDR2 SYDVKM, per germline. V was cut by 6 bases and J by 2 bases, with 17 bases left in between. CDR3 nucleotides: TGTGCCAGCAGAGGACCGCGGGGCGGGACCTACGAGCAGTACTTC. Translation: CASRGPRGGTYEQYF.

The chain has TRBV14 and TRBJ2-7; no clear D gene. CDR1 is SGHDN and CDR2 is FVKESK in the germline V gene. The CDR3 consists of 18 residues. The V end was cut by 8 bases, the J end by 0 bases, with 26 bases between. The CDR3 nucleotides are TGTGCCAGCCAGCCAAGTCCCTCGAGACTCGTTAGCTCCTACGAGCAGTACTTC. Encoded protein: CASQPSPSRLVSSYEQYF.

The rearrangement uses TRBV6-2 or TRBV6-3 and TRBJ2-7; the D gene is possibly TRBD1 (6 bases). Germline-derived CDR1 and CDR2 are MNHEY and SVGEGT. V lost 2 bases to trimming and J lost 2 bases, with 13 bases between them. The CDR3 extends over 15 amino acids. This chain's CDR3 is CASSYGQKLTYEQYF. The CDR3 bases are TGTGCCAGCAGTTACGGACAGAAGCTTACCTACGAGCAGTACTTC.

This clone was counted once. The CDR3 region is CASSFLAGASDTQYF. CDR3 coding DNA: TGCGCCAGCAGCTTTCTAGCGGGAGCGTCAGATACGCAGTATTTT. J is TRBJ2-3 and V is TRBV5-1; TRBD2 agrees at 10 bases. The CDR3 spans 15 residues. V dropped 2 bases and J dropped 4; count of bases not matched to a gene: 4. Germline V gene sequence: CDR1 SGHRS, CDR2 YFSETQ. Full variable domain (rest looked up from reference TRBV5-1 and TRBJ2-3): KAGVTQTPRYLIKTRGQQVTLSCSPISGHRSVSWYQQTPGQGLQFLFEYFSETQRNKGNFPGRFSGRQFSNSRSEMNVSTLELGDSALYLCASSFLAGASDTQYFGPGTRLTVL.

V gene TRBV28 combines with J gene TRBJ1-3; a possible D gene is TRBD1 (5 bases). Germline CDR1 is MDHEN and CDR2 is SYDVKM. The CDR3 length is 14 residues. V gave up 6 bases and J gave up 4 bases, with 13 bases separating them. The CDR3 region has the DNA TGTGCCAGCAGAGCCGACAGATGGGGAAACACCATATATTTT. Protein product: CASRADRWGNTIYF.

The chain links TRBV6-5 to TRBJ2-2; 9 bases match TRBD2. Germline V lookup: CDR1 MNHEY, CDR2 SVGAGI. J was trimmed by 8 bases and V by 6 bases; bases with no gene match: 10. The CDR3 is 15 residues long. The CDR3 loop is CASRRLAEKAGELFF. For the CDR3, the DNA is TGTGCCAGCAGAAGACTAGCGGAAAAGGCTGGGGAGCTGTTTTTT.

The chain has TRBV2 and TRBJ1-3, with 10 bases identical to TRBD1. Germline lookup yields CDR1 SNHLY and CDR2 FYNNEI. Germline trimming cut 5 bases from V and 6 bases from J; bases unmatched to any gene: 7. This CDR3 region has 15 residues. As DNA, the CDR3 is TGTGCCAGCAGTCCCCGGGACAGGGGACTAAACACCATATATTTT. Protein sequence: CASSPRDRGLNTIYF.

J is TRBJ2-4 and V is TRBV27, with D possibly being TRBD1 (5 bases). This CDR3 is built from 13 residues. Germline lookup yields CDR1 MNHEY and CDR2 SMNVEV (reference sequence). V was pared by 5 bases and J by 8 bases, with 13 bases between. The CDR3 loop is CASSPPGRDIQYF. CDR3 DNA sequence: TGTGCCAGCAGTCCCCCCGGCAGGGACATTCAGTACTTC.

The chain recombines TRBV28 with TRBJ2-1, with 13 positions matching TRBD2. The CDR3 totals 16 residues. Germline assignment: CDR1 MDHEN and CDR2 SYDVKM. J gave up 8 bases and V 3 bases, and 7 bases lay outside the gene matches. The CDR3 sequence is CASSFRGTSGTDEQFF. Here the CDR3 DNA reads TGTGCCAGCAGTTTTCGGGGGACTAGCGGGACTGATGAGCAGTTCTTC.

V usage is TRBV29-1 and J usage is TRBJ2-7; D gene unclear. The CDR3 has 11 residues. Looked up from germline, CDR1 is SQVTM and CDR2 is ANQGSEA. The V end lost 6 bases, the J end lost 1 base, and 7 bases lay between the germline ends. The CDR3 DNA follows: TGCAGCGTAAGAGTATCCTACGAGCAGTACTTC. Encoded protein: CSVRVSYEQYF.

The CDR3 DNA reads TGTGCCAGCCAGGGGACTGAAGCTTTCTTT. Translating gives CASQGTEAFF. The genes are TRBV19 and TRBJ1-1; D possibly corresponds to TRBD1 (6 bases). This CDR3 contains 10 residues. Trimming left V 9 bases short and J 5 bases short, with 7 bases between. In germline, CDR1 is LNHDA, CDR2 SQIVND (reference sequence). The full variable domain, completed using reference TRBV19 and TRBJ1-1, is DGGITQSPKYLFRKEGQNVTLSCEQNLNHDAMYWYRQDPGQGLRLIYYSQIVNDFQKGDIAEGYSVSREKKESFPLTVTSAQKNPTAFYLCASQGTEAFFGQGTRLTVV.

This clone was counted once. This chain joins TRBV7-2 and TRBJ1-2, with a tentative D call TRBD1 (6 bases). Germline V gives CDR1 SGHTA, CDR2 FQGNSA. V shed 4 bases and J shed 8 bases, with 14 bases lying between them. The CDR3 length is 13 residues. This CDR3 is CASSSNTGWGYTF. CDR3 coding DNA: TGTGCCAGCAGCTCTAACACAGGGTGGGGCTACACCTTC.

The chain employs TRBV28 and TRBJ1-6; TRBD1 matches 10 bases. Looked up from germline, CDR1 is MDHEN and CDR2 is SYDVKM. V was pared by 6 bases and J by 7 bases, with 15 bases of the junction left unmatched. The CDR3 totals 18 residues. DNA for the CDR3: TGTGCCAGCAGATACCGGGACAGGGGCCTGGTATGGAATTCACCCCTCCACTTT. Protein product: CASRYRDRGLVWNSPLHF.